This T cell receptor beta chain was recovered during a study of T cell responses to AZD1222 COVID-19 vaccine. Study-wide results and limits: Targets within unmutated variant regions were reportedly found for nearly half of spike-specific TCRs. Elevations in Spike-specific TCR breadth and depth followed administration of two AZD1222 doses. The sample set comprised mostly white British donors with more females, and clonal diversity was possibly underestimated.

The CDR3 contains 14 residues. V lost 6 bases and J lost 3, with 15 bases in between. Germline CDR1 MNHEY, CDR2 SVGAGI. The repertoire was sequenced with immunoSEQ multiplex PCR; TCRdb's copy has only in-frame clones and lacks some. Of roughly 200,000 clones in the sample, 91% were seen once. Points on this clone: Its target is unknown.

Doses given second, at about 4 or about 12 weeks, were pooled. The TCR originated in an adult who received the AZD1222 COVID-19 vaccine. The V call is TRBV6-5, the J call TRBJ2-7; a possible D gene is TRBD2 (6 bases). The input for sequencing was peripheral blood, taken 28 days after the second AZD1222 dose. In DNA form, the CDR3 reads TGTGCCAGCAGCCAAGGAGGGCCTGACTACGAGCAGTACTTC. This sequence encodes CASSQGGPDYEQYF.